This record concerns one T cell receptor beta chain sequence. The second PCR ran about 6 to 12 cycles with a sample-barcoded 5' primer and J-beta primers. TCRdb recomputed calls from the 5' RACE reads with MiXCR, one row per CDR3 protein. This table has approximately 880,000 distinct CDR3 sequences, 48% appearing once. Trimming cost V 0 bases and J 3 bases, with 12 bases left between them. Germline CDR1 is LNHNV and CDR2 is YYDKDF (reference sequence). The CDR3 has 15 amino acids. The data originate from a study of blood T cells in healthy people across ages. Study-level information: About one barcoded TCR beta cDNA was captured per two T cells.

The V call is TRBV15, the J call TRBJ2-7; D not resolved. The sample was blood. The receptor's source is a man aged 30 to 45 in good health. CDR3 protein: CATSREVSGSYEQYF. The CDR3 nucleotides are TGTGCCACCAGCAGAGAGGTCTCGGGCAGCTACGAGCAGTACTTC.